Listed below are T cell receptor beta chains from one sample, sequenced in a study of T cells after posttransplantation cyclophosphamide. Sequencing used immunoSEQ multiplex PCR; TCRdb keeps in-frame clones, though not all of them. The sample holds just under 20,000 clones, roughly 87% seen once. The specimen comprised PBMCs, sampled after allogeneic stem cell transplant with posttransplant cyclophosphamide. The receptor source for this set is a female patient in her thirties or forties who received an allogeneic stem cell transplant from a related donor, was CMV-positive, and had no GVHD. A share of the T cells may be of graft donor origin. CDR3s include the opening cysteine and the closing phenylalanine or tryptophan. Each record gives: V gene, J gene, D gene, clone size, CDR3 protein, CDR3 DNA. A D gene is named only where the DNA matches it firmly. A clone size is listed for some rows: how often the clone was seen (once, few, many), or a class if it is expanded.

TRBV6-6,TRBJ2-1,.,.,CASSYSEDEQFF,TGTGCCAGCAGTTACTCGGAGGATGAGCAGTTCTTC
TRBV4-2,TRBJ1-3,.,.,CASSVNRIISGNTIYF,TGTGCCAGCAGCGTCAACAGGATTATCTCTGGAAACACCATATATTTT
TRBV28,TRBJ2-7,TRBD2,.,CASSFLLADSSYEQYF,TGTGCCAGCAGTTTCCTTCTAGCGGATAGCTCCTACGAGCAGTACTTC
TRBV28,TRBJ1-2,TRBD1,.,CASSRTGGVSYGYTF,TGTGCCAGCAGCAGGACAGGGGGAGTAAGCTATGGCTACACCTTC
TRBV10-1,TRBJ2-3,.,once,CASSEAGTDTQYF,TGCGCCAGCAGTGAGGCAGGGACAGATACGCAGTATTTT
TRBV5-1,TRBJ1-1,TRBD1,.,CASSLMGQANTEAFF,TGCGCCAGCAGCTTGATGGGACAGGCCAACACTGAAGCTTTCTTT
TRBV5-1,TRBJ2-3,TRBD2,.,CASSFGLAGADTQYF,TGCGCCAGCAGCTTCGGACTAGCGGGTGCAGATACGCAGTATTTT
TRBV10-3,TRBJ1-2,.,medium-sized,CAISEGMTENYGYTF,TGTGCCATCAGTGAGGGGATGACAGAAAACTATGGCTACACCTTC
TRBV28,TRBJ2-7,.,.,CASSLEGTYEQYF,TGTGCCAGCAGTTTGGAGGGAACCTACGAGCAGTACTTC
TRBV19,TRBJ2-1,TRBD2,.,CASSLAGLVYNEQFF,TGTGCCAGTAGCCTAGCGGGACTCGTCTACAATGAGCAGTTCTTC
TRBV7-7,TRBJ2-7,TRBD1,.,CASSLGTGVGEQYF,TGTGCTAGCAGCTTAGGGACAGGGGTCGGGGAGCAGTACTTC
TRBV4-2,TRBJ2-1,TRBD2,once,CASSQDRAGRNEQFF,TGTGCCAGCAGCCAAGATCGAGCGGGACGGAATGAGCAGTTCTTC
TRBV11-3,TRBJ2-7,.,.,CASSAGQLYEQYF,TGTGCCAGCAGCGCGGGACAGCTCTACGAGCAGTACTTC
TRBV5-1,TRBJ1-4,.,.,CASRQSVKDEKLFF,TGCGCCAGCAGACAGTCCGTCAAGGATGAAAAACTGTTTTTT
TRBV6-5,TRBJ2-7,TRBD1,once,CASAQGLGEQYF,TGTGCCAGCGCACAGGGGCTCGGCGAGCAGTACTTC
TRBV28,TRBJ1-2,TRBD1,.,CASSEGQIYGYTF,TGTGCCAGCAGTGAGGGACAGATCTATGGCTACACCTTC
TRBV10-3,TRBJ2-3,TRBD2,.,CAISDSSGNRALTQYF,TGTGCCATCAGTGACTCTAGCGGGAATCGTGCCCTTACGCAGTATTTT
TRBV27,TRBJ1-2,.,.,CASSPLGGPYGYTF,TGTGCCAGCAGTCCCCTGGGGGGACCGTATGGCTACACCTTC
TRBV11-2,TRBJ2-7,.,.,CASSLRRPGISSYEQYF,TGTGCCAGCAGCTTACGCAGACCGGGGATTAGCTCCTACGAGCAGTACTTC
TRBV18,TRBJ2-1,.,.,CASSPVRDFLNNEQFF,TGTGCCAGCTCACCAGTGCGGGACTTCCTAAACAATGAGCAGTTCTTC
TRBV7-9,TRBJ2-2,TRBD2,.,CASSTPRAGGMGTGELFF,TGTGCCAGCAGTACCCCCCGGGCGGGAGGAATGGGCACCGGGGAGCTGTTTTTT
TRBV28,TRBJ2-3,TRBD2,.,CASRRLAGVSDTQYF,TGTGCCAGCAGGCGACTAGCGGGAGTTTCAGATACGCAGTATTTT
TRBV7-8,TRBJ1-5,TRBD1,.,CASSSSGGVNQPQHF,TGTGCCAGCAGCTCCTCAGGGGGTGTGAATCAGCCCCAGCATTTT
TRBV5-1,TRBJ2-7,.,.,CASSFRGAPYEQYF,TGCGCCAGCAGCTTTAGGGGCGCGCCCTACGAGCAGTACTTC
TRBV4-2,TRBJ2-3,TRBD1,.,CASSQPQGTGPTNTQYF,TGTGCCAGCAGCCAACCCCAGGGGACAGGGCCCACAAATACGCAGTATTTT
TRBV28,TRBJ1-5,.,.,CAIDGQLNNQPQHF,TGTGCGATAGATGGGCAGCTTAACAATCAGCCCCAGCATTTT
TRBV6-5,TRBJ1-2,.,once,CASKEGGNYGYTF,TGTGCCAGCAAAGAGGGAGGGAACTATGGCTACACCTTC
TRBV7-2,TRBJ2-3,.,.,CASSLASGTDTQYF,TGTGCCAGCAGCTTAGCCAGCGGGACAGATACGCAGTATTTT